This T cell receptor beta chain was retrieved from a study of yellow fever vaccine responses in identical twins. General observations from the study: The authors reported partly convergent, partly personalized vaccine responses in identical twins.

In TCRdb, the RT-PCR reads were re-called with MiXCR into one record per CDR3 protein. The sample gives roughly 2,700 distinct CDR3 sequences, around 90% of which show up once; less than 2% is in the top ten. This clonotype was observed a handful of times. The antigen is unknown. V was clipped by 10 bases and J by 4 bases, with 19 bases between them. Per the germline V gene, CDR1 is MDHEN and CDR2 is SYDVKM. The CDR3 has 14 amino acids. The sequence derives from a female donor who received the yellow fever vaccine. The J gene is TRBJ1-2, the V gene TRBV28; D is uncertain. This material consisted of T cells from blood (PBMCs), unsorted or a sorted subset (not recorded which), taken before or after yellow fever vaccination (not recorded which). CDR3 residues: CATRGSPALYGYTF. The CDR3 DNA is TGTGCCACCAGAGGAAGTCCGGCCCTCTATGGCTACACCTTC.